This TCR beta chain is drawn from a study of blood T cell repertoires in COVID-19. Study at large: Acute and convalescent COVID-19 specimens originated in the United States, Italy and Spain. Sample material is recorded as cDNA or gDNA derived from T cells, B-cell-depleted T cells, or PBMCs.

With 4 bases removed from V and 2 bases from J, the gap between germline ends came to 13 bases. The CDR3 runs 15 residues. Germline CDR1 reads MNHNY; CDR2 reads SVGAGI (reference sequence). Authors' processing steps: Quantification of nucleated cells was approximated via reference gene primer amplification. Measured with immunoSEQ multiplex PCR; TCRdb has only the in-frame clones, and not every one. The V and J calls and clone size are taken from that table; D and trimming were inferred from the DNA. The table lists 120,000 to 150,000 clones, 80% of them singletons. The chain links TRBV6-6 to TRBJ2-3; D possibly corresponds to TRBD2 (5 bases). What was sequenced was peripheral blood. This clonotype was sampled from a man aged 55-75 years with active or convalescent COVID-19. The DNA for the CDR3 is TGTGCCAGCAGTTTACCCGGAGCGGACACAGATACGCAGTATTTT. Protein sequence: CASSLPGADTDTQYF.